These 26 T cell receptor beta chains came from one sample sequenced in a study of blood T cell repertoires in COVID-19. Sequencing used immunoSEQ multiplex PCR; TCRdb keeps in-frame clones, though not all of them. Among a few hundred thousand clones listed, roughly 87% were seen once. The sequenced sample consisted of PBMCs or T cells enriched from blood (not recorded which). The origin of the receptors is a woman in her twenties or thirties who had recovered from COVID-19.

The V gene is TRBV9, the J gene TRBJ1-1, with D possibly matching TRBD1 (6 bases). The CDR3 contains 13 residues. V lost 1 base, J lost 4 bases, and 8 bases lay in between. Germline V lookup: CDR1 SGDLS, CDR2 YYNGEE. DNA of the CDR3: TGTGCCAGCAGCGTAACAGGGTTCACTGAAGCTTTCTTT. Amino acids: CASSVTGFTEAFF.

The chain combines TRBV6-5 with TRBJ2-7, with 9 positions matching TRBD1. Germline CDR1 MNHEY, CDR2 SVGAGI. This CDR3 comprises 15 residues. V trimming: 7 bases; J trimming: 1 base; junction bases outside the gene matches: 8. DNA of the CDR3: TGTGCCAGCATGATGGGGGGACAGGGTTCCTACGAGCAGTACTTC. Its translation is CASMMGGQGSYEQYF.

The chain couples TRBV30 to TRBJ1-6; D is possibly TRBD1 (5 bases). CDR3 length: 15 residues. Germline CDR1 reads GTSNPN; CDR2 reads SVGIG (reference sequence). V gave up 4 bases and J gave up 0 bases, with 10 bases separating them. CDR3 in DNA: TGTGCCTGGACCCTTGACAGCTCCTATAATTCACCCCTCCACTTT. Protein sequence: CAWTLDSSYNSPLHF. Drawing the rest from reference TRBV30 and TRBJ1-6, the complete variable domain is SQTIHQWPATLVQPVGSPLSLECTVEGTSNPNLYWYRQAAGRGLQLLFYSVGIGQISSEVPQNLSASRPQDRQFILSSKKLLLSDSGFYLCAWTLDSSYNSPLHFGNGTRLTVT.

With respect to this clone: Other nucleotide sequences from this sample produce the same CDR3. V and J are TRBV5-4 and TRBJ2-2; 12 nucleotides line up with TRBD2. CDR1 and CDR2 (germline): SGHNT, YYREEE (reference sequence). Trimming at V came to 0 bases and at J to 6 bases, leaving 0 bases not matched to a gene. This CDR3 is 15 amino acids long. In DNA form, the CDR3 reads TGTGCCAGCAGCTTGGGACTAGCGGGAGCCGGGGAGCTGTTTTTT. It codes for CASSLGLAGAGELFF.

The chain links TRBV28 to TRBJ2-2; 8 bases match TRBD2. Germline V gene sequence: CDR1 MDHEN, CDR2 SYDVKM. This CDR3 is 14 amino acids long. The ends lost 7 bases at V and 5 bases at J; junction bases unmatched: 6. The CDR3 nucleotides read TGTGCCAGCATAGCGGGATTTCTTACCGGGGAGCTGTTTTTT. Translated, it gives CASIAGFLTGELFF.

This sequence joins TRBV27 and TRBJ1-1; no firm D call. Germline V lookup: CDR1 MNHEY, CDR2 SMNVEV (reference sequence). The CDR3 is 13 amino acids. The V end was cut by 0 bases, the J end by 6 bases, with 8 bases between. The chain's CDR3 is CASSLSRVSEAFF. The CDR3 coding sequence is TGTGCCAGCAGTTTATCGAGGGTGTCTGAAGCTTTCTTT.

As DNA, the CDR3 is TGTGCCAGCAGCACTCTACAGGGGCGACAAGAGACCCAGTACTTC. This codes for CASSTLQGRQETQYF. This chain uses TRBV28 with TRBJ2-5; 7 bases align to TRBD1. Germline-derived CDR1 and CDR2 are MDHEN and SYDVKM. V lost 6 bases, J lost 2 bases, and 9 bases stayed unmatched. This CDR3 is built from 15 residues. Full variable domain (outside the CDR3, taken from reference TRBV28 and TRBJ2-5): DVKVTQSSRYLVKRTGEKVFLECVQDMDHENMFWYRQDPGLGLRLIYFSYDVKMKEKGDIPEGYSVSREKKERFSLILESASTNQTSMYLCASSTLQGRQETQYFGPGTRLLVL.

The J gene is TRBJ1-4, the V gene TRBV5-4; 7 bases are a match to TRBD1. Germline V gives CDR1 SGHNT, CDR2 YYREEE (reference sequence). This CDR3 is 15 amino acids long. V lost 3 bases, J lost 8 bases, and 10 bases stayed unmatched. Here the CDR3 reads CASSSRTGAVEKLFF. Written as DNA, the CDR3 is TGTGCCAGCAGCTCTAGGACAGGAGCTGTCGAAAAACTGTTTTTT.

This chain uses TRBV25-1 with TRBJ1-1; D perhaps matches TRBD1 (5 bases). This CDR3 comprises 12 residues. Trimming cost V 2 bases and J 5 bases, with 6 bases left between them. CDR1 is MGHDK and CDR2 is SYGVNS in the germline V gene. The CDR3 loop is CASSEQGTEAFF. The CDR3 coding sequence is TGTGCCAGCAGTGAACAGGGAACTGAAGCTTTCTTT.

The chain recombines TRBV7-9 with TRBJ2-5, with D tentatively TRBD1 (5 bases). The CDR3 spans 14 residues. The germline gives CDR1 SEHNR, CDR2 FQNEAQ (reference sequence). V was trimmed by 1 base and J by 0 bases, leaving 6 bases between them. The chain's CDR3 is CASSLGTNQETQYF. In DNA form, the CDR3 reads TGTGCCAGCAGCTTAGGGACAAACCAAGAGACCCAGTACTTC.

The V call is TRBV28, the J call TRBJ2-2; the D gene is possibly TRBD2 (5 bases). V lost 8 bases to trimming and J lost 5 bases, with 15 bases between them. The germline V gene encodes CDR1 MDHEN and CDR2 SYDVKM. The length of the CDR3 is 14 residues. This CDR3 reads CASARAVRTGELFF. The CDR3 coding sequence is TGTGCCAGCGCGAGGGCAGTTAGAACCGGGGAGCTGTTTTTT.

The V gene is TRBV7-9, the J gene TRBJ2-1; 8 nucleotides line up with TRBD2. From germline, CDR1 is SEHNR and CDR2 FQNEAQ (reference sequence). This CDR3 has 16 amino acids. After removal of 4 bases from V and 2 bases from J, the junction contained 7 bases not matched to a gene. This chain's CDR3 is CASSSASGPPYNEQFF. The CDR3 DNA follows: TGTGCCAGCAGCTCGGCTAGCGGGCCACCCTACAATGAGCAGTTCTTC.

The chain recombines TRBV10-3 with TRBJ2-6; possibly TRBD2 for D (5 bases). This CDR3 has 15 amino acids. The germline gives CDR1 ENHRY, CDR2 SYGVKD. Trimming removed 4 bases from V and 4 bases from J, with 11 bases in between. The CDR3 DNA follows: TGTGCCATCAGTGGTCAAGGAGGCGGGGCCAACGTCCTGACTTTC. Its protein is CAISGQGGGANVLTF.

This sequence joins TRBV28 and TRBJ2-1; 13 nucleotides match TRBD2. With 5 bases clipped from V and 6 bases from J, the junction kept 4 bases outside the gene matches. The CDR3 spans 15 residues. The germline V gene has CDR1 MDHEN and CDR2 SYDVKM. The CDR3 sequence is CASSRTSGGPNEQFF. The CDR3 DNA reads as TGTGCCAGCAGTAGGACTAGCGGGGGCCCCAATGAGCAGTTCTTC.

The chain carries TRBV21-1 and TRBJ2-7; TRBD1 is the table's D call, not checked against the DNA. TRBV21-1 constitutes a pseudogene. CDR3 length: 16 amino acids. This CDR3 reads CASSKQTGTGRCEQYF. The DNA of the CDR3 is TGTGCCAGCAGCAAACAGACCGGGACAGGTCGGTGCGAGCAGTACTTC.

The V gene is TRBV2, the J gene TRBJ2-1; 8 nucleotides agree with TRBD2. There are 15 residues in the CDR3. Unmatched junction bases numbered 9, after V lost 7 bases and J lost 4 bases. Per germline, CDR1 SNHLY and CDR2 FYNNEI. The CDR3 spells CASTFGVAGYNEQFF. The CDR3 DNA reads TGTGCCAGCACCTTCGGGGTAGCGGGATACAATGAGCAGTTCTTC.

The chain carries TRBV7-2 and TRBJ1-5; TRBD1 matches at 7 bases. The CDR3 is 14 amino acids. Trimming at V came to 4 bases and at J to 4 bases, leaving 4 bases not matched to a gene. The germline CDR1 and CDR2 sequences are SGHTA and FQGNSA. The CDR3 protein is CASSSGQINQPQHF. The CDR3 region has the DNA TGTGCCAGCAGCTCGGGACAGATAAATCAGCCCCAGCATTTT. Full variable domain (missing parts from reference TRBV7-2 and TRBJ1-5): GAGVSQSPSNKVTEKGKDVELRCDPISGHTALYWYRQSLGQGLEFLIYFQGNSAPDKSGLPSDRFSAERTGGSVSTLTIQRTQQEDSAVYLCASSSGQINQPQHFGDGTRLSIL.

This clone was picked up a small number of times. The chain combines TRBV19 with TRBJ2-1; 13 bases are shared with TRBD2. V lost 6 bases and J lost 9; bases outside the gene matches: 2. Per germline, CDR1 LNHDA and CDR2 SQIVND (reference sequence). This CDR3 region has 13 residues. DNA of the CDR3: TGTGCCAGTAGGGGACTAGCGGGATTTGAGCAGTTCTTC. Amino acids: CASRGLAGFEQFF. Full variable domain (missing parts from reference TRBV19 and TRBJ2-1): DGGITQSPKYLFRKEGQNVTLSCEQNLNHDAMYWYRQDPGQGLRLIYYSQIVNDFQKGDIAEGYSVSREKKESFPLTVTSAQKNPTAFYLCASRGLAGFEQFFGPGTRLTVL.

This chain connects TRBV7-2 to TRBJ2-1; 12 bases map to TRBD2. The trim removed 6 bases at V and 8 bases at J, leaving 8 bases unmatched. The CDR3 is 15 amino acids. Germline-derived CDR1 and CDR2 are SGHTA and FQGNSA. The DNA for the CDR3 is TGTGCCAGCAGGAAAGGACTAGCGGGATTAGATGAGCAGTTCTTC. This encodes CASRKGLAGLDEQFF.

The chain combines TRBV4-2 with TRBJ2-2, with D possibly being TRBD2 (6 bases). Germline V gene data show CDR1 as LGHNA and CDR2 as YNFKEQ. This CDR3 contains 16 residues. V was pared by 2 bases and J by 7 bases, with 17 bases between. This chain's CDR3 is CASSQNSGGLRGELFF. The DNA for the CDR3 is TGTGCCAGCAGCCAAAATAGCGGCGGCTTACGCGGGGAGCTGTTTTTT.

This rearrangement joins TRBV3-1 (or the pseudogene TRBV3-2) to TRBJ1-3; no clear D gene. Germline lookup yields CDR1 LGHDT and CDR2 YNNKEL (reference sequence). The CDR3 has 15 amino acids. Trimming took off 0 bases at V and 0 bases at J, with 6 bases between the two ends. The CDR3 region is CASSQDPYSGNTIYF. The DNA for the CDR3 is TGTGCCAGCAGCCAAGATCCGTACTCTGGAAACACCATATATTTT.

The chain uses TRBV10-1 and TRBJ2-7; TRBD2 matches 7 bases. The CDR3 consists of 14 residues. J lost 2 bases, V lost 0 bases, and 1 base had no gene match. Germline CDR1 is WNHNN and CDR2 is SYGVQD (reference sequence). CDR3 in amino acids: CASSESGGAYEQYF. DNA for the CDR3: TGCGCCAGCAGTGAGTCGGGGGGGGCCTACGAGCAGTACTTC.

The rearrangement joins TRBV5-4 to TRBJ1-2, with D possibly being TRBD1 (6 bases). Between the trimmed V and J ends, which lost 0 bases and 1 base, there was a span of 22 bases. The CDR3 runs 19 residues. In germline, CDR1 is SGHNT, CDR2 YYREEE (reference sequence). The CDR3 DNA reads TGTGCCAGCAGCTTGGATGGAATTCTTACGACAGGAATTAACTATGGCTACACCTTC. Translation: CASSLDGILTTGINYGYTF. Combining the CDR3 with reference TRBV5-4 and TRBJ1-2 gives the whole variable domain ETGVTQSPTHLIKTRGQQVTLRCSSQSGHNTVSWYQQALGQGPQFIFQYYREEENGRGNFPPRFSGLQFPNYSSELNVNALELDDSALYLCASSLDGILTTGINYGYTFGSGTRLTVV.

The rearrangement links TRBV3-1 (or the pseudogene TRBV3-2) to TRBJ1-6; 9 nucleotides agree with TRBD1. CDR3 length equals 15 residues. Trimming at V came to 4 bases and at J to 8 bases, leaving 6 bases not matched to a gene. The germline CDR1 and CDR2 sequences are LGHDT and YNNKEL (reference sequence). The CDR3 is CASSPAWTGDSPLHF. CDR3 nucleotide sequence: TGTGCCAGCAGCCCGGCGTGGACAGGGGATTCACCCCTCCACTTT.

V is TRBV4-1 and J is TRBJ1-1; D call uncertain. CDR1 and CDR2 (germline): MGHRA, YSYEKL. This CDR3 region has 16 residues. The germline V and J ends were trimmed by 0 bases and 1 base, with 12 bases remaining between them. This CDR3 reads CASSQDLSGKNTEAFF. CDR3 nucleotide sequence: TGCGCCAGCAGCCAAGATCTTTCGGGGAAGAACACTGAAGCTTTCTTT.

The rearrangement uses TRBV6-6 and TRBJ2-3; 12 bases fit TRBD2. CDR1 and CDR2 from the germline V gene are MNHNY and SVGAGI (reference sequence). V was pared by 7 bases and J by 4 bases, with 6 bases of the junction left unmatched. The CDR3 is made up of 15 amino acids. CDR3 amino acids: CASIPSGGAPDTQYF. The CDR3 DNA is TGTGCCAGCATTCCTAGCGGGGGGGCCCCAGATACGCAGTATTTT.